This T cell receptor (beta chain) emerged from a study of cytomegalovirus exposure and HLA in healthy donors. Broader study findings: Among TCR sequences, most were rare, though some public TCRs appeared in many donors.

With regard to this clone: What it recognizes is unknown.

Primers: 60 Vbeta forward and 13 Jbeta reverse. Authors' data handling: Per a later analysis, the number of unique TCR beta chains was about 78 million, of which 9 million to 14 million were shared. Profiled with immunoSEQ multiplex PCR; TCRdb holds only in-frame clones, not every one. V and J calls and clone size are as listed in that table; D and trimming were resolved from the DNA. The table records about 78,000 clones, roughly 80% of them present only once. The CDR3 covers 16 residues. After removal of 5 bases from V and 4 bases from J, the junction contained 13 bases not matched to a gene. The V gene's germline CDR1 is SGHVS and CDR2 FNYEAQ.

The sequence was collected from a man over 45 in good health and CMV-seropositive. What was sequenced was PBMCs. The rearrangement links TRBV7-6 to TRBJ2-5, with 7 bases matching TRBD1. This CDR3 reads CASSPASATGLETQYF. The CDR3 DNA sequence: TGTGCCAGCAGCCCCGCCAGCGCGACAGGGTTAGAGACCCAGTACTTC.